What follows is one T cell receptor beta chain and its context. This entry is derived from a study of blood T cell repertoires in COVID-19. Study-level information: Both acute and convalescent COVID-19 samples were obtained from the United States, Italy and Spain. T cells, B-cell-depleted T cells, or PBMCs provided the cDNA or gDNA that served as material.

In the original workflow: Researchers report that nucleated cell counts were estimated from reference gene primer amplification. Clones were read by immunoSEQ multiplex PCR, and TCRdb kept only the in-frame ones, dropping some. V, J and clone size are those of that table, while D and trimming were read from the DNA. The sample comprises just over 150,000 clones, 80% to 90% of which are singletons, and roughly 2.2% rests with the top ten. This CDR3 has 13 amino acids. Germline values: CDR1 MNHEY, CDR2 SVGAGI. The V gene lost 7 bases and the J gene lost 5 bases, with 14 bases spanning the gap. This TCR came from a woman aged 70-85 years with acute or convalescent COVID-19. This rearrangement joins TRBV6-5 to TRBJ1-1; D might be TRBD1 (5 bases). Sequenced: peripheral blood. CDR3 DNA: TGTGCCAGCAACTCAAACGGGGGTACTGAAGCTTTCTTT. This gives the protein CASNSNGGTEAFF.